The clone carrying this T cell receptor beta chain has just one count. The target antigen is unknown. The sample is drawn from a study of OX40 agonist ivuxolimab in advanced cancers. General study findings and limits: Among some nonresponders, normalized T-cell clonal expansion was also low. CD8+ T cells averaged more expanded clones than CD4+. Both CD4+ and CD8+ T cell populations in blood had undergone clonal expansion by week 6 at 0.1 to 3.0 mg/kg.

CDR1 and CDR2 from the germline V gene are SGHTA and FQGNSA. The CDR3 length is 12 residues. Trimming removed 4 bases from V and 1 base from J, with 3 bases in between. Sequencing used immunoSEQ multiplex PCR; TCRdb keeps in-frame clones, though not all of them. Among approximately 13,000 clones listed, around 69% were seen once. The source was CD4+ or CD8+ T cells sorted from blood, collected in a trial of the OX40 agonist ivuxolimab. V is TRBV7-2 and J is TRBJ2-3; D is undetermined. The receptor's source is an adult with an advanced solid tumor such as melanoma, head and neck, liver or kidney cancer. The CDR3 DNA reads as TGTGCCAGCAGCTACCGCACAGATACGCAGTATTTT. Protein: CASSYRTDTQYF.